This T cell receptor beta chain was captured in a study of T cells in Graves' hyperthyroidism and ophthalmopathy. The study's findings and limits: Ophthalmopathy onset followed model prediction by a median approximately seven months.

Amplification yielded TCR beta CDR3 regions, with RNA transcripts as the source. In the first-round RT-PCR of the TCR CDR3, the HTBI primer set was used. MiXCR, run by TCRdb on the multiplex PCR reads, gives a single entry per CDR3 protein. Among 300,000 to 450,000 distinct CDR3 sequences listed, over 11% were seen once. With 6 bases removed from V and 6 bases from J, the gap between germline ends came to 14 bases. The CDR3 is 14 residues long. The PBMCs were sourced from fresh peripheral blood (around 9.3 ml). Remarks on this clonotype: Its antigen remains unknown.

Sequenced input: blood. The clonotype comes from a woman aged 55-70 years with Graves' hyperthyroidism. The rearrangement links TRBV12-3 or TRBV12-4 to TRBJ2-2, with D possibly TRBD2 on 6 matching bases. The CDR3 reads CASSPQAGSGELFF. Here the CDR3 DNA reads TGTGCCAGCAGCCCACAGGCGGGGTCCGGGGAGCTGTTTTTT.